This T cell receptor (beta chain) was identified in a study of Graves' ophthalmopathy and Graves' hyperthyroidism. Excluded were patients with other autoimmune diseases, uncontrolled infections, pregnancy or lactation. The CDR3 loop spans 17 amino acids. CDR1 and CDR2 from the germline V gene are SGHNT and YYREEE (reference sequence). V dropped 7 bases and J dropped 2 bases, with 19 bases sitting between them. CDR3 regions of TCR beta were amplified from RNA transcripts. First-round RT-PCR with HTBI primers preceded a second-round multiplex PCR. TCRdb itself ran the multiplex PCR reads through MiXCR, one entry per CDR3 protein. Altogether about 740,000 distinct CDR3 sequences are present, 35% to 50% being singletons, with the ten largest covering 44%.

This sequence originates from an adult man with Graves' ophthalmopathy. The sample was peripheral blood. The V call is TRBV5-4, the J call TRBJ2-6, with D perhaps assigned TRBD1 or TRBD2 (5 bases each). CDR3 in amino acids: CASESWQGVAGANVLTF. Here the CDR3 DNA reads TGTGCCAGCGAGTCGTGGCAGGGAGTGGCTGGGGCCAACGTCCTGACTTTC.